These T cell receptor beta chains were read from a single sample in a study of Tregs in tolerant kidney transplant recipients. The data were produced by immunoSEQ multiplex PCR, yet TCRdb's version contains in-frame clones alone and is incomplete. The repertoire holds 90,000 to 130,000 clones, with 90% as singletons. The sequenced sample was CD4+ T cells from blood, obtained before the transplant. Receptors originate from a human donor who received a combined kidney and bone marrow transplant. Each CDR3 is given with its conserved first and last residue. D genes are given only for firm matches. Expanded clones are given a class, and other clones once, few, many or no size at all.

v_gene	j_gene	d_gene	abundance	CDR3nt	CDR3aa
TRBV7-9	TRBJ1-2	TRBD1	few	TGTGCCAGCAGCTCCCGGACAGGGGGCGATGGCTACACCTTC	CASSSRTGGDGYTF
TRBV7-6	TRBJ2-2	TRBD2	once	TGTGCCAGCAGCCTAACCCGACTAGCGAGGGACACCGGGGAGCTGTTTTTT	CASSLTRLARDTGELFF
TRBV2	TRBJ1-2	TRBD1	once	TGTGCCAGCAGTGGAAGGGACAGGGATTATAACTATGGCTACACCTTC	CASSGRDRDYNYGYTF
TRBV5-1	TRBJ2-1	TRBD2	NA	TGCGCCAGCAGCACCTTAGGCGGGGGTAACTACAATGAGCAGTTCTTC	CASSTLGGGNYNEQFF
TRBV6-5	TRBJ2-7	NA	NA	TGTGCCAGCAGCCAGGGGTGGTCCTCCTACGAGCAGTACTTC	CASSQGWSSYEQYF
TRBV7-2	TRBJ1-6	NA	NA	TGTGCCACCCCGGGAGGGGGAACTAATTCACCCCTCCACTTT	CATPGGGTNSPLHF
TRBV5-1	TRBJ1-4	TRBD1	NA	TGCGCCAGCAGCTGGACAGGGGGTGGCTTAGGTGAAAAACTGTTTTTT	CASSWTGGGLGEKLFF
TRBV4-1	TRBJ2-1	TRBD1	NA	TGCGCCAGCAGCCAAGATGGGAGGACAGGGTACAATGAGCAGTTCTTC	CASSQDGRTGYNEQFF
TRBV5-1	TRBJ1-3	TRBD1	NA	TGCGCCAGCAGCCTTGGGACAGGGCCTGGAAACACCATATATTTT	CASSLGTGPGNTIYF
TRBV4-2	TRBJ2-1	NA	NA	TGTGCCAGCAGCCAAGATGAAGGGTTCGGGGTACCAGGTCCGTTCTTC	CASSQDEGFGVPGPFF
TRBV9	TRBJ2-5	TRBD2	NA	TGTGCCAGCAGCGTAGGGCCTAGCGGGTGGGAGACCCAGTACTTC	CASSVGPSGWETQYF
TRBV19	TRBJ2-3	TRBD1	NA	TGTGCCAGTATGGACAGGCTGGCCTTCTCTAGCACAGATACGCAGTATTTT	CASMDRLAFSSTDTQYF
TRBV11-3	TRBJ2-3	TRBD1	once	TGTGCCAGCAGCCCCGGACAGGCCACAGATACGCAGTATTTT	CASSPGQATDTQYF
TRBV2	TRBJ2-1	NA	NA	TGTGCCAGCAGCGCTGACTCGAATGAGCAGTTCTTC	CASSADSNEQFF
TRBV7-8	TRBJ2-1	TRBD1	NA	TGTGCCAGCAGCCTAATTCCCGGGACAGTGAATGAGCAGTTCTTC	CASSLIPGTVNEQFF
TRBV4-1	TRBJ2-7	TRBD2	NA	TGCGCCAGCAGCCAACCCCGGGGGGAAAGCTCCTACGAGCAGTACTTC	CASSQPRGESSYEQYF
TRBV27	TRBJ2-7	TRBD2	NA	TGTGCCAGCAGTTGGCGCGGGGGCTACGAGCAGTACTTC	CASSWRGGYEQYF
TRBV10-3	TRBJ2-1	NA	NA	TGTGCCATCAGTGAGTCAGATAGCCCCCACAATGAGCAGTTCTTC	CAISESDSPHNEQFF
TRBV30	TRBJ1-1	TRBD1	NA	TGTGCCTGGAGTCAAGGGAGGCTGCCAGGGGGCATGTTTGCTGAAGCTTTCTTT	CAWSQGRLPGGMFAEAFF
TRBV5-1	TRBJ2-6	NA	once	TGCGCCAGCAGCTTGTCCCTTTCTGGGGCCAACGTCCTGACTTTC	CASSLSLSGANVLTF
TRBV7-2	TRBJ1-3	TRBD1	NA	TGTGCCAGCAGCCGATTCAGGGGGCTCCTCTCTGGAAACACCATATATTTT	CASSRFRGLLSGNTIYF
TRBV14	TRBJ2-3	TRBD1	NA	TGTGCCAGCAGCCAAGGAGGGGGCGTAGATACGCAGTATTTT	CASSQGGGVDTQYF
TRBV29-1	TRBJ2-5	TRBD2	once	TGCAGCGTTGGTTTAGCGGGAGGGCCGGGGGAAGAGACCCAGTACTTC	CSVGLAGGPGEETQYF
TRBV19	TRBJ2-2	TRBD2	NA	TGTGCCAGTAGTATTAAGGGAGGGAGCACCGGGGAGCTGTTTTTT	CASSIKGGSTGELFF
TRBV2	TRBJ2-7	NA	NA	TGTGCCAGCAGTGAAATATCAGGGGGGCAGCAGTACTTC	CASSEISGGQQYF
TRBV7-9	TRBJ2-5	TRBD2	NA	TGTGCCAGCAGCCCGGGACTAGCGGGAGGGCTGCGGCAAGAGACCCAGTACTTC	CASSPGLAGGLRQETQYF
TRBV7-2	TRBJ2-3	NA	NA	TGTGCCAGCAGCTTAAGCGTCACAGATACGCAGTATTTT	CASSLSVTDTQYF
TRBV2	TRBJ1-2	NA	few	TGTGCCAGCACCGAGAGAAGATATGGCTACACCTTC	CASTERRYGYTF
TRBV5-4	TRBJ1-2	NA	NA	TGTGCCAGCAGCTTCGGGGGGATAGTCGCGAACTATGGCTACACCTTC	CASSFGGIVANYGYTF
TRBV6-7	TRBJ1-5	TRBD1	NA	TGTGCCAGCAGTCCGCTAGGACAGGGGGCGAGAAGCAATCAGCCCCAGCATTTT	CASSPLGQGARSNQPQHF
TRBV5-1	TRBJ2-7	NA	NA	TGCGCCAGCAGCTTCGGAGTCCTGTCCTACGAGCAGTACTTC	CASSFGVLSYEQYF
TRBV19	TRBJ2-2	NA	NA	TGTGCCAGTAGTACCTCTACAGGGAGTTGGACCGGGGAGCTGTTTTTT	CASSTSTGSWTGELFF
TRBV28	TRBJ2-1	TRBD2	NA	TGTGCCAGCAGGCTAGCGGGAGGGCCGGACAATGAGCAGTTCTTC	CASRLAGGPDNEQFF
TRBV2	TRBJ1-5	NA	NA	TGTGCCAGCAGTGGGGGCAGGGTCAATCAGCCCCAGCATTTT	CASSGGRVNQPQHF
TRBV5-1	TRBJ1-2	TRBD1	few	TGCGCCAGCAGCTTTGGACAGGGGTATGGCTACACCTTC	CASSFGQGYGYTF
TRBV6-5	TRBJ1-1	TRBD1	NA	TGTGCCAGCAGTTACCAGGGGGCCAACACTGAAGCTTTCTTT	CASSYQGANTEAFF
TRBV5-1	TRBJ2-1	TRBD1	few	TGCGCCAGCAGCTTGTCCTCTACAGGGGGTGAGCAGTTCTTC	CASSLSSTGGEQFF
TRBV11-2	TRBJ2-3	TRBD1	NA	TGTGCCAGCAGCCCCCGGCGGCAGGGGGAACCCACAGATACGCAGTATTTT	CASSPRRQGEPTDTQYF
TRBV5-1	TRBJ1-2	NA	NA	TGCGCCAGCAGCGAGAGTGGGGAGAGTGGCTACACCTTC	CASSESGESGYTF
TRBV6-5	TRBJ1-1	NA	NA	TGTGCCAGCACGCGATTCGGGGGGAACACTGAAGCTTTCTTT	CASTRFGGNTEAFF
TRBV10-1	TRBJ2-7	TRBD2	NA	TGCGCCAGCAGGCGATACCCTAGCGGACCCTTCCGCGAGCAGTACTTC	CASRRYPSGPFREQYF
TRBV10-3	TRBJ2-6	TRBD1	NA	TGTGCCATCAGTGAAGCGCAGGGGGCGGAAGGGGCCAACGTCCTGACTTTC	CAISEAQGAEGANVLTF
TRBV2	TRBJ1-2	NA	NA	TGTGCCAGCAGTGCCCTGGCAGGCACCGGCTACACCTTC	CASSALAGTGYTF
TRBV19	TRBJ1-2	NA	NA	TGTGCCAGTAGAGGGGCAGTCAACTATGGCTACACCTTC	CASRGAVNYGYTF
TRBV11-3	TRBJ2-5	NA	NA	TGTGCCAGCAGCTTAGGGCGGGACCCTCTAGGGGAGACCCAGTACTTC	CASSLGRDPLGETQYF
TRBV29-1	TRBJ2-1	TRBD2	NA	TGCAGCGTTGAATTTGCTGCTAGCGGAGGATTCTACAATGAGCAGTTCTTC	CSVEFAASGGFYNEQFF
TRBV5-1	TRBJ2-3	NA	NA	TGCGCCAGCTTTTTGGGCAAGGCTAGCACAGATACGCAGTATTTT	CASFLGKASTDTQYF
TRBV18	TRBJ1-5	NA	NA	TGTGCCAGCTCCCACAGGGATAGCAATCAGCCCCAGCATTTT	CASSHRDSNQPQHF
TRBV5-1	TRBJ1-4	NA	NA	TGCGCCAGCGGCAGGGGAGCAACTAATGAAAAACTGTTTTTT	CASGRGATNEKLFF
TRBV12-5	TRBJ1-5	TRBD1	NA	TGTGCTAGTGGTTTCCCGGACAGGGGAAGCAATCAGCCCCAGCATTTT	CASGFPDRGSNQPQHF
TRBV6-5	TRBJ1-2	TRBD1	NA	TGTGCCAGCAGTTACAAGGGGGCCACCGGCTACACCTTC	CASSYKGATGYTF
TRBV18	TRBJ1-4	TRBD1	NA	TGTGCCAGCTCACCAGGACAGGGGAAGTGGAAACTGTTTTTT	CASSPGQGKWKLFF
TRBV15	TRBJ2-1	NA	NA	TGTGCCACCAGCAGAGCAGGCGACCTACTTTCCTACAATGAGCAGTTCTTC	CATSRAGDLLSYNEQFF
TRBV6-5	TRBJ2-1	NA	NA	TGTGCCAGCAGTTATCGGGGACTGCCGAACAATGAGCAGTTCTTC	CASSYRGLPNNEQFF
TRBV7-9	TRBJ2-7	NA	NA	TGTGCCAGCAGCCCAAGAGCGGCTTACTACGAGCAGTACTTC	CASSPRAAYYEQYF
TRBV27	TRBJ2-3	NA	NA	TGTGCCAGCAGTTTTTCTGGACTCGTAGATACGCAGTATTTT	CASSFSGLVDTQYF
TRBV9	TRBJ2-1	NA	few	TGTGCCAGCAGCGTAGCTCCCCAGAATGAGCAGTTCTTC	CASSVAPQNEQFF
TRBV7-7	TRBJ1-1	NA	NA	TGTGCCAGCAGCTTAACAAGAAACACTGAAGCTTTCTTT	CASSLTRNTEAFF
TRBV14	TRBJ2-5	TRBD2	NA	TGTGCCAGCAGCCCCAGACTAGCTTATGAGACCCAGTACTTC	CASSPRLAYETQYF
TRBV7-9	TRBJ2-3	NA	NA	TGTGCCAGCAGCCTAACCACCTCGGCCGCGGGTACGCAGTATTTT	CASSLTTSAAGTQYF